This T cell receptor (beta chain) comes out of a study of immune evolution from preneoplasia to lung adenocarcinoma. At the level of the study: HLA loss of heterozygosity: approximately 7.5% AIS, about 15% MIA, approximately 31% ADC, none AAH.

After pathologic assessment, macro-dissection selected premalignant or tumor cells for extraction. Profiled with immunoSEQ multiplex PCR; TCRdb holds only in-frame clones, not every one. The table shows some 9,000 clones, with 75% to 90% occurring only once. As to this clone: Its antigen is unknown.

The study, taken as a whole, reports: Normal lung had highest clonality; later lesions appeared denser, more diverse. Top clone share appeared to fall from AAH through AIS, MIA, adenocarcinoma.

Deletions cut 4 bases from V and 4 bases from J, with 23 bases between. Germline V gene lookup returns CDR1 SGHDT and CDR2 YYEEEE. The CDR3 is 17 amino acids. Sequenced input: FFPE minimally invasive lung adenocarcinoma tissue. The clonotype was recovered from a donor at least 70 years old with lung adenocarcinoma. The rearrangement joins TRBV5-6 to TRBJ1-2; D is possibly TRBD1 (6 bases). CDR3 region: CASSLLPGGGRVYGYTF. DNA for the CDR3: TGTGCCAGCAGCCTCCTTCCGGGCGGGGGGCGCGTCTATGGCTACACCTTC.